The 6 T cell receptor beta chains presented below share a single source sample, sequenced in a study of blood T cells in healthy people across ages. It was with a sample-barcoded 5' primer and a J-beta primer mix that a second PCR of roughly 6 to 12 cycles was run. TCRdb re-analysed the 5' RACE reads in MiXCR, keeping a single row per CDR3 protein. In the table there are more than 800,000 distinct CDR3 sequences, 29% of which are singletons. The specimen was blood. The receptors here all came from a woman of 80 years or more in good health.

This clonotype occurred many times. The chain joins TRBV15 to TRBJ2-3; D remains unclear. Germline loops: CDR1 LNHNV, CDR2 YYDKDF (reference sequence). Trimming removed 1 base from V and 3 bases from J, with 11 bases in between. This CDR3 comprises 15 residues. The CDR3 nucleotides read TGTGCCACCAGCAGAGTCCAACTCGGGACAGATACGCAGTATTTT. Protein product: CATSRVQLGTDTQYF.

Only a few counts were recorded for this clonotype. V is TRBV30 and J is TRBJ2-4, with D possibly TRBD1 on 5 matching bases. Germline values: CDR1 GTSNPN, CDR2 SVGIG (reference sequence). V was pared by 3 bases and J by 3 bases, with 9 bases between. The CDR3 runs to 13 residues. CDR3 region: CAWRDTDKNIQYF. CDR3 DNA sequence: TGTGCCTGGAGGGACACAGACAAAAACATTCAGTACTTC.

The CDR3 region has the DNA TGCGCCAGCAGCCCTTCTTGGGGGGCCGCAGAGACCCAGTACTTC. It translates to CASSPSWGAAETQYF. This chain joins TRBV5-1 and TRBJ2-5; either TRBD1 or TRBD2 may fit D (6 bases each). Germline lookup yields CDR1 SGHRS and CDR2 YFSETQ. Trimming cost V 4 bases and J 4 bases, with 17 bases left between them. This CDR3 contains 15 residues.

The chain links TRBV27 to TRBJ1-1; D is undetermined. Trimming removed 0 bases from V and 1 base from J, with 9 bases in between. The germline V gene encodes CDR1 MNHEY and CDR2 SMNVEV (reference sequence). This CDR3 spans 15 amino acids. Here the CDR3 DNA reads TGTGCCAGCAGTTTATCGATACACAAGAACACTGAAGCTTTCTTT. This encodes CASSLSIHKNTEAFF.

This clonotype appeared many times. V and J are TRBV6-2 or TRBV6-3 and TRBJ2-4; 8 nucleotides agree with TRBD1. There are 15 residues in the CDR3. Germline V gene sequence: CDR1 MNHEY, CDR2 SVGEGT. Losses at the gene ends were 5 bases for V and 4 bases for J; bases not matched to a gene: 7. The CDR3 loop is CASSTGQGIKNIQYF. CDR3 nucleotide sequence: TGTGCCAGCAGTACCGGACAGGGCATAAAAAACATTCAGTACTTC.

The sample holds many counts of this clonotype. The chain joins TRBV5-1 to TRBJ2-7; D not resolved. The CDR3 is made up of 13 amino acids. Germline CDR1 reads SGHRS; CDR2 reads YFSETQ. V lost 3 bases and J lost 1, with 8 bases in between. The CDR3 nucleotides are TGCGCCAGCAGCTCCCCCGGGTCCTACGAGCAGTACTTC. It translates to CASSSPGSYEQYF. The full variable domain, rest sourced from reference TRBV5-1 and TRBJ2-7, is KAGVTQTPRYLIKTRGQQVTLSCSPISGHRSVSWYQQTPGQGLQFLFEYFSETQRNKGNFPGRFSGRQFSNSRSEMNVSTLELGDSALYLCASSSPGSYEQYFGPGTRLTVT.